One sample yielded the 26 T cell receptor beta chains listed below, sequenced in a study of OX40 agonist ivuxolimab in advanced cancers. Only in-frame clones appear in the TCRdb table, and some are missing; sequencing was by immunoSEQ multiplex PCR. This sample has tens of thousands of clones, with roughly nine tenths found just once. The specimen comprised CD4+ or CD8+ T cells sorted from blood, sampled in a trial of the OX40 agonist ivuxolimab. These receptor sequences come from an adult with an advanced solid tumor such as melanoma, head and neck, liver or kidney cancer.

The chain has TRBV27 and TRBJ1-5; 8 bases are shared with TRBD1. Per the germline V gene, CDR1 is MNHEY and CDR2 is SMNVEV (reference sequence). The CDR3 length is 15 residues. Trimming removed 1 base from V and 6 bases from J; junction bases left unmatched: 5. CDR3 nucleotides: TGTGCCAGCAGTTTATGGGCAGGGGGCATTCAGCCCCAGCATTTT. Translating gives CASSLWAGGIQPQHF.

The chain combines TRBV6-5 with TRBJ2-2, with D possibly matching TRBD2 (6 bases). This CDR3 region has 15 residues. Germline V gives CDR1 MNHEY, CDR2 SVGAGI. V lost 5 bases and J lost 3, with 13 bases in between. The DNA of the CDR3 is TGTGCCAGCAGTGCCCGGGGACTGTACACCGGGGAGCTGTTTTTT. This translates into CASSARGLYTGELFF.

This sequence joins TRBV27 and TRBJ1-1; D might be TRBD1 (5 bases). From germline, CDR1 is MNHEY and CDR2 SMNVEV (reference sequence). Between the trimmed V and J ends, which lost 5 bases and 3 bases, there was a span of 16 bases. The CDR3 spans 15 residues. The CDR3 region has the DNA TGTGCCAGCAGTCCCTCCAGTGGGGCGGACACTGAAGCTTTCTTT. Translated, it gives CASSPSSGADTEAFF.

The rearrangement uses TRBV11-2 and TRBJ2-1, with 7 nucleotides matching TRBD2. This CDR3 has 14 residues. The germline CDR1 and CDR2 sequences are SGHAT and FQNNGV. The V segment lost 3 bases and the J segment 6 bases; nucleotides outside the gene matches: 5. CDR3 sequence reads: CASSFTSEGNEQFF. DNA for the CDR3: TGTGCCAGCAGCTTTACTAGCGAAGGCAATGAGCAGTTCTTC.

The chain employs TRBV28 and TRBJ2-3, with TRBD2 matching over 7 bases. V lost 5 bases, J lost 8 bases, and 16 bases stayed unmatched. The CDR3 is 16 residues long. Germline V gene lookup returns CDR1 MDHEN and CDR2 SYDVKM. The CDR3 spells CASSPLGAGPLGTQYF. The CDR3 DNA is TGTGCCAGCAGTCCGCTGGGAGCGGGACCGTTGGGTACGCAGTATTTT.

This sequence joins TRBV18 and TRBJ1-2; D not certain. Looked up from germline, CDR1 is KGHSH and CDR2 is LQKENI. The CDR3 runs to 14 residues. Between the trimmed V and J ends, which lost 3 bases and 4 bases, there was a span of 12 bases. The CDR3 region is CASSPPDGVYGYTF. The DNA for the CDR3 is TGTGCCAGCTCACCCCCCGATGGAGTCTATGGCTACACCTTC.

The gene calls are TRBV6-1 and TRBJ2-7, with D possibly matching TRBD1 (5 bases). Trimming shortened V by 6 bases and J by 2 bases, and 14 bases separated the two germline ends. CDR3 length: 14 amino acids. Per germline, CDR1 MNHNS and CDR2 SASEGT. The DNA of the CDR3 is TGTGCCAGCAGCCCAGGACACGGCCCCTACGAGCAGTACTTC. Translating gives CASSPGHGPYEQYF.

The CDR3 region has the DNA TGTGCCAGCAGTTTGGGTAGCGGCTACGAGCAGTACTTC. Translated: CASSLGSGYEQYF. The chain links TRBV27 to TRBJ2-7; a possible D gene is TRBD2 (6 bases). The CDR3 sequence is 13 residues long. Trimming left V 3 bases short and J 3 bases short, with 9 bases between. The germline CDR1 and CDR2 sequences are MNHEY and SMNVEV (reference sequence).

This clone was seen a few times. This chain links TRBV27 with TRBJ2-2; D is tentatively TRBD1 or TRBD2 (6 bases each). CDR1 is MNHEY and CDR2 is SMNVEV in the germline V gene (reference sequence). V was cut by 7 bases and J by 8 bases, with 20 bases left in between. The CDR3 loop spans 15 amino acids. The CDR3 reads CASTVGHPGVGELFF. The CDR3 DNA sequence: TGTGCCAGCACTGTGGGACACCCGGGGGTGGGGGAGCTGTTTTTT.

This rearrangement joins TRBV2 to TRBJ1-5; D unclear. The CDR3 length is 13 residues. Germline V gene sequence: CDR1 SNHLY, CDR2 FYNNEI. Trimming took 2 bases from V and 4 from J, leaving 6 bases between them. CDR3 sequence reads: CASSETQNQPQHF. DNA for the CDR3: TGTGCCAGCAGTGAAACGCAGAATCAGCCCCAGCATTTT.

The CDR3 DNA reads as TGTGCTAGTGGTAGCGAGAGAGGTCCCAATGAGCAGTTCTTC. Translation gives CASGSERGPNEQFF. This chain links TRBV12-5 with TRBJ2-1; no clear D. V dropped 5 bases and J dropped 6 bases, with 14 bases sitting between them. The CDR3 loop spans 14 amino acids. Germline lookup yields CDR1 LGHNT and CDR2 FRNRAP.

V usage is TRBV7-9 and J usage is TRBJ2-7; D may be TRBD2 (6 bases). Germline-derived CDR1 and CDR2 are SEHNR and FQNEAQ (reference sequence). The CDR3 consists of 17 residues. Between the trimmed V and J ends, which lost 5 bases and 4 bases, there was a span of 24 bases. The CDR3 region has the DNA TGTGCCAGCAGCCCCTCGCTCCGGGGGACCCCTGGGTACGAGCAGTACTTC. This gives the protein CASSPSLRGTPGYEQYF.

With regard to this clone: The junction departs from germline at one end; a sequencing error may be responsible. The CDR3 DNA sequence: TGCGCCAGCAGCCAAGGAGGCGGGGGCTCCTACGAGCAGTACTTC. It translates to CASSQGGGGSYEQYF. V usage is TRBV5-4 and J usage is TRBJ2-7; 7 nucleotides line up with TRBD2. Germline lookup yields CDR1 SGHNT and CDR2 YYREEE (reference sequence). This CDR3 contains 15 residues.

V gene TRBV7-8 combines with J gene TRBJ2-3, with D unresolved. V gave up 8 bases and J gave up 0 bases, with 6 bases separating them. This CDR3 has 12 residues. From germline, CDR1 is SGHVS and CDR2 FQNEAQ. CDR3 coding DNA: TGTGCCAGCGGCCGGAGCACAGATACGCAGTATTTT. It yields the protein CASGRSTDTQYF. Using reference TRBV7-8 and TRBJ2-3 for the parts outside the CDR3, the full variable domain is GAGVSQSPRYKVAKRGQDVALRCDPISGHVSLFWYQQALGQGPEFLTYFQNEAQLDKSGLPSDRFFAERPEGSVSTLKIQRTQQEDSAVYLCASGRSTDTQYFGPGTRLTVL.

V and J are TRBV11-2 and TRBJ1-1; no clear D. The germline V gene has CDR1 SGHAT and CDR2 FQNNGV. The CDR3 loop spans 16 amino acids. V lost 2 bases to trimming and J lost 0 bases, with 13 bases between them. CDR3 sequence (DNA): TGTGCCAGCAGCTTAATGGCGACCCGGGTGAACACTGAAGCTTTCTTT. It encodes CASSLMATRVNTEAFF.

This chain links TRBV7-9 with TRBJ2-1; D is unresolved. The CDR3 runs 15 residues. Deletions cut 1 base from V and 5 bases from J, with 12 bases between. Germline assignment: CDR1 SEHNR and CDR2 FQNEAQ (reference sequence). The CDR3 protein is CASSLVGPENNEQFF. In nucleotides, the CDR3 is TGTGCCAGCAGCTTAGTAGGCCCTGAGAACAATGAGCAGTTCTTC.

In this sample, this clone turned up a few times. This sequence joins TRBV4-3 and TRBJ2-1; 11 positions agree with TRBD1. This CDR3 is 16 amino acids long. Germline CDR1 is LGHNA and CDR2 is YSLEER. V was pared by 0 bases and J by 3 bases, with 1 base of the junction left unmatched. The DNA for the CDR3 is TGCGCCAGCAGCCAAGATGGGACAGGGGGCTACAATGAGCAGTTCTTC. Protein sequence: CASSQDGTGGYNEQFF.

The chain uses TRBV5-6 and TRBJ2-5; D uncertain. The CDR3 contains 14 residues. The V gene's germline CDR1 is SGHDT and CDR2 YYEEEE. V lost 2 bases, J lost 4 bases, and 12 bases lay in between. The CDR3 DNA sequence: TGTGCCAGCAGCTTTCGATATACCCCAGAGACCCAGTACTTC. It yields the protein CASSFRYTPETQYF.

V usage is TRBV28 and J usage is TRBJ2-7, with 8 bases that match TRBD2. V gave up 3 bases and J gave up 2 bases; unmatched junction bases: 6. This CDR3 contains 15 residues. Germline values: CDR1 MDHEN, CDR2 SYDVKM. The CDR3 region is CASSLFSGSAYEQYF. CDR3 nucleotides: TGTGCCAGCAGTTTGTTCAGCGGGAGTGCCTACGAGCAGTACTTC.

A note on this clone: The sample has other DNA sequences that encode this CDR3 too. The V call is TRBV10-1, the J call TRBJ1-1; the D is unclear. CDR1 WNHNN and CDR2 SYGVQD come from the germline V gene (reference sequence). The CDR3 extends over 14 amino acids. V gave up 3 bases and J gave up 5 bases, with 13 bases separating them. Here the CDR3 reads CASSDSPLGTEAFF. For the CDR3, the DNA is TGCGCCAGCAGTGATAGCCCCCTGGGGACTGAAGCTTTCTTT.

The genes are TRBV6-5 and TRBJ2-5; 8 nucleotides agree with TRBD1. J lost 4 bases, V lost 0 bases, and 7 bases had no gene match. The CDR3 covers 16 residues. The V gene's germline CDR1 is MNHEY and CDR2 SVGAGI. In DNA, the CDR3 is TGTGCCAGCAGTTACTCGGCGGACAGGGCAAGAGAGACCCAGTACTTC. Translation gives CASSYSADRARETQYF.

The chain is built from TRBV28 and TRBJ1-3, with a possible D match to TRBD1 (5 bases). The germline V gene encodes CDR1 MDHEN and CDR2 SYDVKM. V was pared by 4 bases and J by 0 bases, with 19 bases between. This CDR3 has 18 residues. Here the CDR3 reads CASSSSLGGELSGNTIYF. The CDR3 DNA reads as TGTGCCAGCAGTTCCTCCCTCGGGGGGGAGCTCTCTGGAAACACCATATATTTT.

The chain employs TRBV27 and TRBJ2-5, with D perhaps matching TRBD2 (6 bases). The CDR3 is 13 amino acids. CDR1 is MNHEY, CDR2 SMNVEV, per germline (reference sequence). V lost 6 bases to trimming and J lost 5 bases, with 13 bases between them. The chain's CDR3 is CASSSSGGETQYF. CDR3 DNA: TGTGCCAGCAGCAGTTCAGGAGGGGAGACCCAGTACTTC.

The rearrangement joins TRBV7-2 to TRBJ2-3; 7 positions agree with TRBD2. Germline V lookup: CDR1 SGHTA, CDR2 FQGNSA. The CDR3 totals 16 residues. Germline trimming cut 7 bases from V and 0 bases from J; bases unmatched to any gene: 10. The CDR3 loop reads CASTLLAGPSTDTQYF. The DNA of the CDR3 is TGTGCCAGCACCCTTTTAGCGGGCCCTAGCACAGATACGCAGTATTTT.

The chain joins TRBV10-2 to TRBJ2-3; 9 nucleotides align to TRBD1. CDR3 length equals 13 residues. The germline V gene has CDR1 WSHSY and CDR2 SAAADI. Trimming cost V 8 bases and J 3 bases; bases outside gene matches: 3. Written as DNA, the CDR3 is TGCGCCAGCCGGGACAGGGCGACAGATACGCAGTATTTT. Translated: CASRDRATDTQYF.

This clone was observed a single time. This chain uses TRBV4-3 with TRBJ2-1, with D possibly being TRBD2 (5 bases). CDR3 length: 15 residues. The germline CDR1 and CDR2 sequences are LGHNA and YSLEER. Trimming took 0 bases from V and 3 from J, leaving 9 bases between them. This CDR3 is CASSQERAGYNEQFF. CDR3 DNA sequence: TGCGCCAGCAGCCAAGAGCGGGCCGGCTACAATGAGCAGTTCTTC.